This TCR beta chain was found in a study of breast tumors, draining lymph nodes, adjacent tissues (dated by TCRdb to about 2016). At the level of the whole study: In breast cancer patients, the study compared the TCR beta repertoires of tumor, adjacent nontumor tissue and axillary lymph nodes. In human breast cancer, the study set out to assess how tumor, surrounding tissue and draining lymph node repertoires relate to one another and whether T cells might be exchanged between them.

This clonotype came up many times. Its antigen has not been determined. No clone much larger than this one lies a single base away; base qualities are absent. The sequencer was an Illumina HiSeq 2000. Multiplex PCR amplification was used to generate the TCR beta chain libraries. High-throughput sequencing was used to analyze the amplified TCR beta chain products. The public reads were reprocessed in TCRdb via fastp at Q25 and MiXCR, keeping in-frame beta chains. Under each unique CDR3 protein, matching rows form one entry showing the most common genes and DNA. In this sample the table shows approximately 100,000 distinct CDR3 sequences, 21% of which occur a single time. In total, the top ten clones hold roughly 1.2% of the sample. The axillary draining lymph nodes of breast cancer patients were the source of the lymph node samples. General conclusions and limits of the study: The data were judged consistent with most tumor T cells deriving from the lymph node and then expanding within tumor tissue. T-cell repertoire diversity in tumors was found to be lower than in lymph nodes but higher than in nontumor tissue, and preferential V and J gene usage was observed. In luminal-like breast cancer, tumor and nontumor tissue repertoires resembled each other significantly more than in basal-like breast cancer. The study presented the conclusion that tumor T cells originate in lymph nodes as consistent with a hypothesis, not as something directly demonstrated.

Relative to germline, V is 3 bases shorter and J is 2 bases shorter, with 10 bases between their ends. Looking up the germline V gene yields CDR1 MGHRA and CDR2 YSYEKL. The CDR3, from cysteine to phenylalanine, totals 14 residues. The read is trimmed to its CDR3 DNA, 42 bases read in frame from base 1. This sequence originates from a female donor with breast cancer. Some clones in this sample may be carry-over from other donors' samples. The chain is assembled from TRBV4-1 and TRBJ1-2; possibly the D gene is TRBD1, per 5 matching bases. The sample comprised axillary lymph node tissue. The CDR3 region has the sequence CASSQGGYNYGYTF. The nucleotide sequence is given as TGCGCCAGCAGCCAGGGGGGATACAACTATGGCTACACCTTC.